The following is a T cell receptor (beta chain) sequence with its context. No antigen is known for it. Using immunoSEQ multiplex PCR, the repertoire was profiled, and TCRdb retains in-frame clones only, with some absent. The sample consists of some 41,000 clones, roughly 90% of them appearing once. Across a few donor pairs, the naive, memory, effector memory and TEMRA subsets were sequenced without stimulation. This sample stems from a study of siplizumab effects on memory and regulatory T cells. The study, taken as a whole, reports: Among alloreactive clones, only a minor fraction mapped to unstimulated subsets. There appeared to be greater diversity in naive T cells than in memory cells, and naive T cells seemed major contributors to the alloresponse. About 80-97% of proliferating CD4+ or CD8+ clones had no assignable naive or memory phenotype.

This CDR3 has 14 amino acids. Per the germline V gene, CDR1 is SGHAT and CDR2 is FQDESV (reference sequence). Trimming shortened V by 5 bases and J by 3 bases, and 14 bases separated the two germline ends. The rearrangement links TRBV11-1 to TRBJ2-7; D possibly corresponds to TRBD2 (5 bases). Sample: naive CD4+ T cells sorted from blood. The receptor's source is a human donor in good health. The CDR3 region is CASSPYEGIYEQYF. DNA of the CDR3: TGTGCCAGCAGCCCTTACGAGGGCATCTACGAGCAGTACTTC.